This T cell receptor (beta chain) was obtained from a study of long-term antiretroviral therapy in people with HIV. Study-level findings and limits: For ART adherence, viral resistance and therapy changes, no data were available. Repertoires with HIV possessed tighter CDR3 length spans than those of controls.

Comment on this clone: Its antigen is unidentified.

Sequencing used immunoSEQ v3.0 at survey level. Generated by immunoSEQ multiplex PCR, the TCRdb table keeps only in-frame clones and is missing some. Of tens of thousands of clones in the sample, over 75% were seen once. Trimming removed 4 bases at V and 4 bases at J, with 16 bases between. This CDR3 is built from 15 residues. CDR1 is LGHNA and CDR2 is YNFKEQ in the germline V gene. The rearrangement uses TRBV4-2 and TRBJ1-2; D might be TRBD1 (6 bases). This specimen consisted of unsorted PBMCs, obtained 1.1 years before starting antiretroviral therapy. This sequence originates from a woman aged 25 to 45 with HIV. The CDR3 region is CASSLPTGGLYGYTF. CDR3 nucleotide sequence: TGTGCCAGCAGCCTCCCGACAGGTGGGCTCTATGGCTACACCTTC.